The present T cell receptor beta chain was sequenced within a study of CD8 T cells in ankylosing spondylitis. Libraries of TCR beta came from quantitative 5'-RACE with molecular barcodes. TCRdb re-derived calls from the 5' RACE reads in MiXCR, one entry per CDR3 protein. The table has some 450,000 distinct CDR3 sequences, 17% seen once; the top ten hold about 0.94%. In this sample, this clonotype turned up many times. The target antigen is unknown. CDR3 length equals 15 residues. V was clipped by 0 bases and J by 9 bases, with 15 bases between them. Looked up from germline, CDR1 is MGHRA and CDR2 is YSYEKL. Findings and caveats of the study: A TCR beta motif of about 8 highly homologous variants seemed to mark ankylosing spondylitis blood.

The clonotype was recovered from a male donor with ankylosing spondylitis. Sequencing input: blood, either unsorted or a sorted T cell fraction (not recorded which). The V and J genes are TRBV4-1 and TRBJ2-1; the D call may be TRBD1 or TRBD2 (5 bases each). The DNA for the CDR3 is TGCGCCAGCAGCCAAGATAGGGCAAGGGACGGTGAGCAGTTCTTC. Amino acid sequence: CASSQDRARDGEQFF.